The T cell receptor (beta chain) described here comes from a study of T cells in Graves' hyperthyroidism and ophthalmopathy. Across the study: Peripheral blood specimens were obtained at initial diagnosis, prior to any treatment.

On this clonotype itself: Its target is unknown.

Using RNA transcripts as the source, TCR beta CDR3 regions were amplified. The study used the HTBI primer set for a first-round RT-PCR of the TCR CDR3. TCRdb re-called the multiplex PCR reads through MiXCR, storing one row per CDR3 protein. The table includes some 300,000 distinct CDR3 sequences, around a fifth detected once. Study-level findings and limits: Most clonotypes expanded in the thyroid (above 0.001) were also present in blood.

Pregnant or lactating patients were excluded, as were those with uncontrolled infection or other autoimmune disease. It was approximately 9.4 ml of fresh peripheral blood that supplied the PBMCs. The specimen sequenced was blood. This receptor was obtained from a man aged 45-65 years with Graves' ophthalmopathy.

The CDR3 protein is CAWSFGLAGDGETQYF. CDR3 DNA sequence: TGTGCCTGGAGTTTTGGACTAGCGGGAGATGGAGAGACCCAGTACTTC. J is TRBJ2-5 and V is TRBV30; 13 bases are a match to TRBD2. In germline, CDR1 is GTSNPN, CDR2 SVGIG (reference sequence). CDR3 length equals 16 residues. With V trimmed by 2 bases and J by 4 bases, 7 bases remained unmatched.